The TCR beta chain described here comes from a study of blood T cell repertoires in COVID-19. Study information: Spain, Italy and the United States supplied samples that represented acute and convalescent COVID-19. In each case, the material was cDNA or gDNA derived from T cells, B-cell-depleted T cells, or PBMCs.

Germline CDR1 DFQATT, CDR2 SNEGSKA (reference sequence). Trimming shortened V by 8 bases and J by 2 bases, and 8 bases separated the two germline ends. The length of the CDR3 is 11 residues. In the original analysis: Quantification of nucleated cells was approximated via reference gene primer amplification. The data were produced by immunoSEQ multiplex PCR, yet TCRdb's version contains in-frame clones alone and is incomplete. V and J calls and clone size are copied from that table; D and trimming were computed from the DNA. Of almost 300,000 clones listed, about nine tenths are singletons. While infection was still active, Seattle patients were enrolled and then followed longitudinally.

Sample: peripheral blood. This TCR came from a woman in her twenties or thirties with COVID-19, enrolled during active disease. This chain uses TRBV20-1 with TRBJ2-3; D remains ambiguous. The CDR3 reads CSFRFTDTQYF. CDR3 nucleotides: TGCAGTTTCCGTTTCACAGATACGCAGTATTTT.